This T cell receptor (beta chain) was identified during a study of blood T cells in healthy people across ages. Study observations and caveats: Per-million-T-cell TCR beta diversity fell roughly linearly with age. PBMCs that were unsorted prevented a conclusive naive versus antigen-experienced comparison.

About this clonotype: Its antigen is unknown.

Peripheral blood samples of about 10 milliliters were drawn from each donor. No fewer than 5.5 micrograms of total RNA were isolated from every sample. A sample-barcoded 5' primer and a J-beta primer mix were used in a second PCR of roughly 6 to 11 cycles. TCRdb called the 5' RACE reads again in MiXCR, with one record for every CDR3 protein. The sample lists 980,000 or so distinct CDR3 sequences; roughly 48% were seen once. This CDR3 region has 14 residues. V gene TRBV21-1 combines with J gene TRBJ1-1; the D segment call TRBD1 is taken from the table without a DNA check. TRBV21-1 is shown as a pseudogene. This TCR derives from a man aged 25-40 years in good health. Sample: blood. CDR3 residues: CASRPGQGTAEAFF. As DNA, the CDR3 is TGTGCCAGCAGGCCGGGACAGGGGACCGCTGAAGCTTTCTTT.